The 22 T cell receptor beta chains below all came from one sample that was sequenced in a study of blood T cell repertoires in COVID-19. Clones were read by immunoSEQ multiplex PCR, and TCRdb kept only the in-frame ones, dropping some. The data show fewer than 400,000 clones, roughly 90% seen once. Sequencing used peripheral blood. These receptors were collected from a woman in her twenties or thirties with COVID-19, enrolled during active disease.

CDR3 loop: CASSLQGGNEKLFF. CDR3 nucleotides: TGCGCCAGCAGCTTGCAGGGAGGGAATGAAAAACTGTTTTTT. The V call is TRBV4-1, the J call TRBJ1-4; TRBD1 might be the D (5 bases). The CDR3 spans 14 residues. Germline assignment: CDR1 MGHRA and CDR2 YSYEKL. The V gene lost 5 bases and the J gene lost 5 bases, with 12 bases spanning the gap.

This clone occurred a few times. The chain uses TRBV5-1 and TRBJ2-7; 11 bases map to TRBD1. J gave up 0 bases and V 7 bases, and 0 bases lay outside the gene matches. The CDR3 sequence is 13 residues long. Germline loops: CDR1 SGHRS, CDR2 YFSETQ. CDR3 in DNA: TGCGCCAGCGGGACAGGGGGCTCCTACGAGCAGTACTTC. This codes for CASGTGGSYEQYF.

The V and J genes are TRBV13 and TRBJ1-2; 8 nucleotides align to TRBD1. J lost 7 bases, V lost 5 bases, and 12 bases had no gene match. The CDR3 runs 15 residues. Germline loops: CDR1 PRHDT, CDR2 FYEKMQ (reference sequence). DNA of the CDR3: TGTGCCAGCAGCAACCCCATCCAGGGGGCGCGTGGCTACACCTTC. This gives the protein CASSNPIQGARGYTF. The full variable domain, with the rest looked up from reference TRBV13 and TRBJ1-2, is AAGVIQSPRHLIKEKRETATLKCYPIPRHDTVYWYQQGPGQDPQFLISFYEKMQSDKGSIPDRFSAQQFSDYHSELNMSSLELGDSALYFCASSNPIQGARGYTFGSGTRLTVV.

The V and J genes are TRBV25-1 and TRBJ2-3; 11 bases map to TRBD2. There are 18 residues in the CDR3. Germline V gene sequence: CDR1 MGHDK, CDR2 SYGVNS. Trimming took 2 bases from V and 0 from J; bases not matched to a gene: 7. CDR3 loop: CASSEPGSGRASTDTQYF. The CDR3 DNA reads TGTGCCAGCAGTGAACCGGGTAGCGGGAGGGCCAGCACAGATACGCAGTATTTT.

This chain connects TRBV7-9 to TRBJ1-1; 7 nucleotides match TRBD1. This CDR3 region has 14 residues. With V trimmed by 5 bases and J by 2 bases, 5 bases remained unmatched. The germline CDR1 and CDR2 sequences are SEHNR and FQNEAQ (reference sequence). CDR3 loop: CASSLTGINTEAFF. CDR3 nucleotides: TGTGCCAGCAGCCTGACAGGGATTAACACTGAAGCTTTCTTT.

The V gene is TRBV12-3 or TRBV12-4, the J gene TRBJ1-5; D unclear. The CDR3 extends over 12 amino acids. V was clipped by 5 bases and J by 5 bases, with 7 bases between them. CDR3: CASSPGDQPQHF. CDR3 nucleotides: TGTGCCAGCAGTCCCGGGGATCAGCCCCAGCATTTT.

V is TRBV6-1 and J is TRBJ2-7, with 9 bases aligning to TRBD2. V lost 4 bases and J lost 0; bases outside the gene matches: 7. From germline, CDR1 is MNHNS and CDR2 SASEGT. This CDR3 is built from 16 residues. As DNA, the CDR3 is TGTGCCAGCAGTGGAGTAATAGCGGGGGCCTCCTACGAGCAGTACTTC. Encoded protein: CASSGVIAGASYEQYF.

This clone was counted only a few times. The chain combines TRBV2 with TRBJ1-5, with 7 positions matching TRBD1. This CDR3 comprises 15 residues. V lost 5 bases and J lost 0; bases outside the gene matches: 4. Germline loops: CDR1 SNHLY, CDR2 FYNNEI. The CDR3 is CASSFNRGSNQPQHF. CDR3 in DNA: TGTGCCAGCAGTTTCAACAGGGGTAGCAATCAGCCCCAGCATTTT.

The V gene is TRBV6-5, the J gene TRBJ2-1, with a tentative D call TRBD1 (5 bases). The CDR3 covers 13 residues. The V end lost 8 bases, the J end lost 12 bases, and 20 bases lay between the germline ends. Germline lookup yields CDR1 MNHEY and CDR2 SVGAGI. The chain's CDR3 is CASQGSRPMGQFF. DNA for the CDR3: TGTGCCAGCCAGGGATCTCGCCCGATGGGGCAGTTCTTC.

V gene TRBV27 combines with J gene TRBJ2-3; 7 bases are shared with TRBD2. This CDR3 contains 17 residues. Germline V lookup: CDR1 MNHEY, CDR2 SMNVEV (reference sequence). V lost 1 base to trimming and J lost 1 base; unmatched junction nucleotides: 8. The CDR3 DNA reads as TGTGCCAGCAGTTTATTGAAGCGGGACGGGGGCACAGATACGCAGTATTTT. Translating gives CASSLLKRDGGTDTQYF.

V gene TRBV18 combines with J gene TRBJ1-6, with 8 bases that match TRBD1. CDR3 length: 15 residues. J gave up 11 bases and V 0 bases, and 6 bases lay outside the gene matches. Germline lookup yields CDR1 KGHSH and CDR2 LQKENI. The CDR3 coding sequence is TGTGCCAGCTCACCACCTGGGACAGGAGCTACACCCCTCCACTTT. It is translated as CASSPPGTGATPLHF.

The chain is built from TRBV27 and TRBJ1-1; D not certain. Deletions cut 1 base from V and 2 bases from J, with 8 bases between. The CDR3 contains 14 residues. Germline CDR1 MNHEY, CDR2 SMNVEV (reference sequence). The CDR3 is CASSLYRLNTEAFF. Here the CDR3 DNA reads TGTGCCAGCAGTTTATATCGACTAAACACTGAAGCTTTCTTT.

Remarks on this clone: Other nucleotide sequences from this sample produce the same CDR3. The chain recombines TRBV28 with TRBJ1-1, with D unclear. The CDR3 contains 12 residues. The V end lost 8 bases, the J end lost 3 bases, and 10 bases lay between the germline ends. CDR1 is MDHEN, CDR2 SYDVKM, per germline. CDR3: CASSSGDTEAFF. Here the CDR3 DNA reads TGTGCCAGCTCGTCCGGGGACACTGAAGCTTTCTTT.

V and J are TRBV25-1 and TRBJ1-2; no clear D gene. CDR1 MGHDK and CDR2 SYGVNS come from the germline V gene. This CDR3 has 11 amino acids. The ends were cut back, 3 bases at V and 9 bases at J, with 8 bases in the middle. The CDR3 is CASSDYSSYTF. The CDR3 coding sequence is TGTGCCAGCAGTGATTACAGTAGCTACACCTTC.

The gene calls are TRBV6-5 and TRBJ2-1; 13 positions match TRBD2. Trimming removed 6 bases from V and 4 bases from J; junction bases left unmatched: 3. Germline CDR1 reads MNHEY; CDR2 reads SVGAGI. This CDR3 has 15 amino acids. CDR3 protein: CASSPGLAGYNEQFF. CDR3 DNA: TGTGCCAGCAGCCCGGGACTAGCGGGGTACAATGAGCAGTTCTTC.

The chain has TRBV7-2 and TRBJ2-1, with 9 bases fitting TRBD2. This CDR3 contains 17 residues. Germline V gives CDR1 SGHTA, CDR2 FQGNSA. With 1 base clipped from V and 7 bases from J, the junction kept 11 bases outside the gene matches. Written as DNA, the CDR3 is TGTGCCAGCAGCTTAGAGGCCGGCGGGAGGGGGGGGAATGAGCAGTTCTTC. Its translation is CASSLEAGGRGGNEQFF.

The rearrangement joins TRBV6-2 or TRBV6-3 to TRBJ1-2; 7 bases are a match to TRBD1. This CDR3 comprises 15 residues. With V trimmed by 2 bases and J by 4 bases, 7 bases remained unmatched. CDR1 and CDR2 (germline): MNHEY, SVGEGT. The CDR3 here is CASSYGQVNPYGYTF. The CDR3 DNA follows: TGTGCCAGCAGTTACGGACAGGTCAACCCCTATGGCTACACCTTC.

The chain has TRBV5-1 and TRBJ2-1; the match to TRBD1 covers 7 bases. CDR3 length: 18 amino acids. J gave up 8 bases and V 4 bases, and 21 bases lay outside the gene matches. Germline CDR1 SGHRS, CDR2 YFSETQ. The CDR3 DNA is TGCGCCAGCAGCCTCCGAGGGGGCCGGAGGAATATCCTCTATGAGCAGTTCTTC. This translates into CASSLRGGRRNILYEQFF.

This chain joins TRBV5-5 and TRBJ2-3; the match to TRBD2 covers 8 bases. The CDR3 is 15 amino acids. Losses at the gene ends were 2 bases for V and 4 bases for J; bases not matched to a gene: 6. In germline, CDR1 is SGHKS, CDR2 YYEKEE (reference sequence). This CDR3 is CASSLPGLVSDTQYF. CDR3 nucleotide sequence: TGTGCCAGCAGCTTACCGGGACTAGTTTCAGATACGCAGTATTTT. The variable domain in full, completed from reference TRBV5-5 and TRBJ2-3, reads DAGVTQSPTHLIKTRGQQVTLRCSPISGHKSVSWYQQVLGQGPQFIFQYYEKEERGRGNFPDRFSARQFPNYSSELNVNALLLGDSALYLCASSLPGLVSDTQYFGPGTRLTVL.

The genes are TRBV9 and TRBJ1-1, with 9 bases fitting TRBD1. The CDR3 length is 16 residues. Germline CDR1 SGDLS, CDR2 YYNGEE. The V and J ends lost 4 bases and 1 base, in that order; junction bases with no gene match: 8. CDR3 sequence reads: CASSFTGGAKNTEAFF. CDR3 sequence (DNA): TGTGCCAGCAGCTTCACAGGGGGCGCAAAGAACACTGAAGCTTTCTTT.

The V call is TRBV6-5, the J call TRBJ2-7; 7 bases are shared with TRBD1. V lost 9 bases, J lost 2 bases, and 13 bases stayed unmatched. Germline CDR1 reads MNHEY; CDR2 reads SVGAGI. CDR3 size: 15 residues. The CDR3 loop reads CASTAVGTAAYEQYF. CDR3 in DNA: TGTGCCAGTACTGCCGTGGGGACAGCCGCCTACGAGCAGTACTTC.

This chain joins TRBV27 and TRBJ2-7; 9 bases are shared with TRBD1. In germline, CDR1 is MNHEY, CDR2 SMNVEV (reference sequence). Trimming cost V 6 bases and J 3 bases; bases outside gene matches: 12. CDR3 size: 16 residues. CDR3 DNA sequence: TGTGCCAGCAGCTATTCCACCGGGACAGGGAACTACGAGCAGTACTTC. As protein: CASSYSTGTGNYEQYF.